A single sample gave rise to the 32 T cell receptor beta chains below, sequenced in a study of PD-1 blockade in classical Hodgkin lymphoma. The method was immunoSEQ multiplex PCR; TCRdb's version includes in-frame clones alone and lacks a portion of them. The sample has 30,000 to 35,000 clones, under 90% seen once. Time point here: cycle 4 day 1 (C4D1), after around six weeks of nivolumab. After autologous stem cell transplantation all patients relapsed, and prior brentuximab vedotin exposure differed between cohorts. Negative selection with magnetic separation was used to purify CD4+ T cells from thawed PBMCs. The starting material was CD4+ T cells from blood, obtained before the fourth cycle of nivolumab. These receptors were obtained from a human donor with classical Hodgkin lymphoma.

This sequence joins TRBV7-9 and TRBJ1-6, with D uncertain. V was shortened by 1 base and J by 10 bases, with 11 bases between the two germline ends. The CDR3 spans 14 residues. Germline V CDR1 and CDR2: SEHNR, FQNEAQ (reference sequence). The CDR3 nucleotides are TGTGCCAGCAGCTTAGGAGGTGTAGGATCACCCCTCCACTTT. It yields the protein CASSLGGVGSPLHF.

The V call is TRBV5-1, the J call TRBJ2-2; 15 positions agree with TRBD2. CDR3 length: 18 residues. The germline V gene encodes CDR1 SGHRS and CDR2 YFSETQ. Losses at the gene ends were 4 bases for V and 3 bases for J; bases not matched to a gene: 7. The CDR3 coding sequence is TGCGCCAGCAGCCCGGGACTAGCGGGGGGCTGGGACACCGGGGAGCTGTTTTTT. Its protein is CASSPGLAGGWDTGELFF.

CDR3 protein: CASSLDRFNSPLHF. The CDR3 nucleotides read TGTGCCAGCAGCTTGGACAGGTTTAATTCACCCCTCCACTTT. The V and J genes are TRBV5-6 and TRBJ1-6; D possibly corresponds to TRBD1 (5 bases). Germline V gene lookup returns CDR1 SGHDT and CDR2 YYEEEE. The germline V and J ends were trimmed by 0 bases and 6 bases, with 7 bases remaining between them. The CDR3 totals 14 residues.

This clone was counted only a few times. The rearrangement uses TRBV7-2 and TRBJ2-7; no definite D call. Germline lookup yields CDR1 SGHTA and CDR2 FQGNSA. V was cut by 3 bases and J by 2 bases, with 8 bases left in between. The CDR3 is 13 residues long. CDR3 protein: CASSFGRTYEQYF. The CDR3 DNA is TGTGCCAGCAGCTTCGGCAGAACCTACGAGCAGTACTTC.

V usage is TRBV19 and J usage is TRBJ1-5; D unresolved. V gave up 3 bases and J gave up 7 bases, with 10 bases separating them. The CDR3 has 13 residues. The V gene's germline CDR1 is LNHDA and CDR2 SQIVND (reference sequence). DNA for the CDR3: TGTGCCAGTAGTATCCAGGTCTGGCAGCCCCAGCATTTT. This gives the protein CASSIQVWQPQHF.

The rearrangement uses TRBV10-3 and TRBJ2-2, with TRBD1 matching 12 bases. Germline loops: CDR1 ENHRY, CDR2 SYGVKD. The CDR3 length is 14 residues. The V segment lost 7 bases and the J segment 7 bases; nucleotides outside the gene matches: 4. CDR3 coding DNA: TGTGCCATCAAGGGACAGGGGGCGCACGGGGAGCTGTTTTTT. Protein sequence: CAIKGQGAHGELFF.

V usage is TRBV2 and J usage is TRBJ2-1, with 9 positions matching TRBD1. CDR3 size: 13 residues. V was pared by 6 bases and J by 6 bases, with 3 bases of the junction left unmatched. Germline values: CDR1 SNHLY, CDR2 FYNNEI. The CDR3 sequence is CASRRQGVNEQFF. CDR3 DNA: TGTGCCAGCAGGCGACAGGGGGTCAATGAGCAGTTCTTC.

The genes are TRBV7-8 and TRBJ1-6, with 9 bases that match TRBD1. J lost 9 bases, V lost 5 bases, and 14 bases had no gene match. Per the germline V gene, CDR1 is SGHVS and CDR2 is FQNEAQ. The CDR3 is 17 residues long. The CDR3 region is CASSEESGTGLGSPLHF. CDR3 DNA sequence: TGTGCCAGCAGCGAAGAATCGGGGACAGGGTTAGGTTCACCCCTCCACTTT.

This clone was detected once. The V gene is TRBV6-5, the J gene TRBJ2-3, with 9 bases lining up with TRBD2. Losses at the gene ends were 10 bases for V and 5 bases for J; bases not matched to a gene: 10. Germline CDR1 reads MNHEY; CDR2 reads SVGAGI. This CDR3 has 14 amino acids. The CDR3 loop reads CATGRGGREDTQYF. The DNA for the CDR3 is TGTGCCACCGGGCGGGGGGGCCGCGAAGATACGCAGTATTTT.

The count of this clone is one. The chain employs TRBV5-1 and TRBJ1-1; D perhaps matches TRBD1 (5 bases). Germline values: CDR1 SGHRS, CDR2 YFSETQ. The CDR3 runs to 16 residues. V was trimmed by 2 bases and J by 0 bases, leaving 14 bases between them. The CDR3 DNA reads as TGCGCCAGCAGCTTAATACTTGGGACGGTGAACACTGAAGCTTTCTTT. Translated: CASSLILGTVNTEAFF.

The chain recombines TRBV7-3 with TRBJ2-6, with no clear D. Deletions cut 5 bases from V and 0 bases from J, with 5 bases between. Germline CDR1 and CDR2: SGHTA and FQGTGA. This CDR3 spans 14 amino acids. The CDR3 reads CASSPNSGANVLTF. CDR3 coding DNA: TGTGCCAGCAGCCCGAACTCTGGGGCCAACGTCCTGACTTTC.

Remarks on this clone: The conserved phenylalanine or tryptophan is not found at the CDR3 terminus, so this likely reflects a read error. Because the CDR3's place on the DNA is in doubt, the DNA is left out and the CDR3 is given as listed by TCRdb. V gene TRBV30 combines with J gene TRBJ2-3; TRBD2 was called by the table and not checked on the DNA. The CDR3 is 12 amino acids in total, end residues counted. The germline V gene has CDR1 GTSNPN and CDR2 SVGIG (reference sequence). This chain's CDR3 is CAWNSRGLARFV.

The chain links TRBV27 to TRBJ2-3, with TRBD2 matching 8 bases. Germline CDR1 is MNHEY and CDR2 is SMNVEV (reference sequence). V lost 2 bases, J lost 4 bases, and 2 bases stayed unmatched. This CDR3 has 14 residues. The DNA for the CDR3 is TGTGCCAGCAGTTTAGGACTAGCCGCAGATACGCAGTATTTT. It is translated as CASSLGLAADTQYF.

This clone has just one count. The rearrangement links TRBV21-1 to TRBJ1-3. TRBV21-1 has pseudogene status. The CDR3 runs to 15 residues. The CDR3 coding sequence is TGTGCCAGCAGCAGGGAGGACATGGCGGGAAACACCATATATTTT. This encodes CASSREDMAGNTIYF.

The chain is built from TRBV9 and TRBJ2-3, with D tentatively TRBD2 (6 bases). With 0 bases removed from V and 0 bases from J, the gap between germline ends came to 11 bases. Germline V lookup: CDR1 SGDLS, CDR2 YYNGEE. The CDR3 runs to 16 residues. The DNA of the CDR3 is TGTGCCAGCAGCGTAGTATCGGGACTGAGCACAGATACGCAGTATTTT. This translates into CASSVVSGLSTDTQYF.

This clone was detected only once. The gene calls are TRBV19 and TRBJ2-7; TRBD1 matches at 7 bases. The junction had 8 bases not matched to a gene; V was cut back by 6 bases and J by 3 bases. Germline loops: CDR1 LNHDA, CDR2 SQIVND (reference sequence). CDR3 size: 14 residues. The CDR3 protein is CASSPRQGSYEQYF. CDR3 DNA: TGTGCCAGTAGCCCCAGACAGGGTAGCTACGAGCAGTACTTC.

The chain uses TRBV10-1 and TRBJ2-7; D remains ambiguous. Looked up from germline, CDR1 is WNHNN and CDR2 is SYGVQD (reference sequence). V lost 2 bases and J 5 bases, leaving 4 bases between the germline ends. The CDR3 has 11 amino acids. CDR3 residues: CASSEGNEQYF. The CDR3 bases are TGCGCCAGCAGTGAGGGGAACGAGCAGTACTTC.

The chain recombines TRBV6-4 with TRBJ2-1, with 9 bases lining up with TRBD2. Losses at the gene ends were 6 bases for V and 6 bases for J; bases not matched to a gene: 9. Germline assignment: CDR1 MRHNA and CDR2 SNTAGT. The CDR3 extends over 15 amino acids. CDR3 residues: CASSLTSGTVNEQFF. In nucleotides, the CDR3 is TGTGCCAGCAGCCTGACTAGCGGAACTGTCAATGAGCAGTTCTTC.

This chain joins TRBV7-3 and TRBJ2-3, with unresolved D. This CDR3 is 17 amino acids long. V shed 1 base and J shed 2 bases, with 16 bases lying between them. Germline assignment: CDR1 SGHTA and CDR2 FQGTGA. The CDR3: CASSLRGGAEYTDTQYF. The CDR3 DNA is TGTGCCAGCAGCTTAAGGGGTGGCGCCGAATACACAGATACGCAGTATTTT.

The gene calls are TRBV30 and TRBJ2-7; 12 bases fit TRBD1. The CDR3 contains 14 residues. Germline loops: CDR1 GTSNPN, CDR2 SVGIG (reference sequence). Losses at the gene ends were 5 bases for V and 2 bases for J; bases not matched to a gene: 4. CDR3 sequence reads: CAWGRDRGPYEQYF. Written as DNA, the CDR3 is TGTGCCTGGGGCCGGGACAGGGGGCCCTACGAGCAGTACTTC.

The chain employs TRBV2 and TRBJ1-1; 9 nucleotides line up with TRBD1. V shed 6 bases and J 2 bases; nucleotides not matched to a gene: 10. Germline CDR1 SNHLY, CDR2 FYNNEI. CDR3 length equals 16 residues. The CDR3 region is CASSEDSGQGNTEAFF. CDR3 coding DNA: TGTGCCAGCAGCGAGGACTCGGGACAGGGCAACACTGAAGCTTTCTTT. The full variable domain, with the rest looked up from reference TRBV2 and TRBJ1-1, is EPEVTQTPSHQVTQMGQEVILRCVPISNHLYFYWYRQILGQKVEFLVSFYNNEISEKSEIFDDQFSVERPDGSNFTLKIRSTKLEDSAMYFCASSEDSGQGNTEAFFGQGTRLTVV.

A single count supports this clone. The gene calls are TRBV4-1 and TRBJ2-5, with a possible D match to TRBD2 (5 bases). The germline CDR1 and CDR2 sequences are MGHRA and YSYEKL. V was trimmed by 0 bases and J by 0 bases, leaving 14 bases between them. The CDR3 runs 17 residues. The CDR3 DNA reads as TGCGCCAGCAGCCAAGATCTGGCAGGCGGGTACCAAGAGACCCAGTACTTC. Its protein is CASSQDLAGGYQETQYF.

V is TRBV2 and J is TRBJ2-7; D is unresolved. Germline V gives CDR1 SNHLY, CDR2 FYNNEI. The ends were cut back, 5 bases at V and 1 base at J, with 6 bases in the middle. CDR3 length: 12 residues. CDR3 sequence: CASSWGSYEQYF. The CDR3 bases are TGTGCCAGCAGTTGGGGATCCTACGAGCAGTACTTC.

The chain joins TRBV21-1 to TRBJ1-6; the table's D call, TRBD1, has no DNA check behind it. TRBV21-1 is given as a pseudogene. The length of the CDR3 is 18 residues. CDR3 sequence (DNA): TGTGCCAGAAAAAACCCGGCCCCACAGAGAACCTATTATTCACCCCTCCACTTT. As protein: CARKNPAPQRTYYSPLHF.

This clone was seen only once. V is TRBV19 and J is TRBJ1-1, with 7 bases that match TRBD1. Germline loops: CDR1 LNHDA, CDR2 SQIVND (reference sequence). V lost 5 bases to trimming and J lost 0 bases; unmatched junction nucleotides: 9. The CDR3 covers 16 residues. In DNA form, the CDR3 reads TGTGCCAGTAGTTCTCTTCCCGGGACAGTGAACACTGAAGCTTTCTTT. Encoded protein: CASSSLPGTVNTEAFF.

The V call is TRBV5-1, the J call TRBJ2-2; 8 nucleotides line up with TRBD1. V was clipped by 4 bases and J by 5 bases; unmatched bases: 7. Looked up from germline, CDR1 is SGHRS and CDR2 is YFSETQ. The CDR3 is 15 amino acids. The CDR3 DNA sequence: TGCGCCAGCAGCCAAGACAGGGGTTTAACCGGGGAGCTGTTTTTT. Translation: CASSQDRGLTGELFF.

CDR3 coding DNA: TGTGCCAGCAGTTCCGGGACAGGGTATGAAAACACCATATATTTT. Translating gives CASSSGTGYENTIYF. The rearrangement joins TRBV28 to TRBJ1-3, with 9 bases identical to TRBD1. CDR3 length equals 15 residues. Trimming cost V 4 bases and J 6 bases; bases outside gene matches: 7. CDR1 MDHEN and CDR2 SYDVKM come from the germline V gene. Full variable domain (missing parts from reference TRBV28 and TRBJ1-3): DVKVTQSSRYLVKRTGEKVFLECVQDMDHENMFWYRQDPGLGLRLIYFSYDVKMKEKGDIPEGYSVSREKKERFSLILESASTNQTSMYLCASSSGTGYENTIYFGEGSWLTVV.

The CDR3 loop reads CSVEELSYNEQFF. The CDR3 coding sequence is TGCAGCGTTGAAGAACTTTCCTACAATGAGCAGTTCTTC. The chain employs TRBV29-1 and TRBJ2-1, with D uncertain. Trimming cost V 0 bases and J 1 base, with 4 bases left between them. Germline loops: CDR1 SQVTM, CDR2 ANQGSEA. This CDR3 has 13 amino acids.

J is TRBJ1-4 and V is TRBV27, with TRBD1 matching over 7 bases. This CDR3 contains 15 residues. V gave up 0 bases and J gave up 3 bases; unmatched junction bases: 1. CDR1 and CDR2 (germline): MNHEY, SMNVEV (reference sequence). The CDR3 sequence is CASSLSGQANEKLFF. CDR3 nucleotides: TGTGCCAGCAGTTTATCCGGACAGGCTAATGAAAAACTGTTTTTT.

The chain employs TRBV5-6 and TRBJ2-5, with D perhaps TRBD1 or TRBD2 (6 bases each). Germline assignment: CDR1 SGHDT and CDR2 YYEEEE. Trimming shortened V by 2 bases and J by 4 bases, and 12 bases separated the two germline ends. The CDR3 totals 14 residues. The CDR3 region has the DNA TGTGCCAGCAGCTTCACGGGGGCAAGAGAGACCCAGTACTTC. Residues: CASSFTGARETQYF.

This clone was counted a single time. This chain joins TRBV11-3 and TRBJ2-1; TRBD2 agrees at 10 bases. The CDR3 totals 16 residues. Trimming at V came to 4 bases and at J to 7 bases, leaving 10 bases not matched to a gene. From germline, CDR1 is SGHNT and CDR2 YENEEA. CDR3 protein: CASSWASSGGGNEQFF. The CDR3 region has the DNA TGTGCCAGCAGCTGGGCATCTAGCGGGGGTGGGAATGAGCAGTTCTTC.

The chain employs TRBV11-2 and TRBJ1-1; 7 bases are a match to TRBD1. The CDR3 has 13 amino acids. The germline CDR1 and CDR2 sequences are SGHAT and FQNNGV. The V and J ends lost 5 bases and 10 bases, in that order; junction bases with no gene match: 10. CDR3 protein: CASSPAIAGGAFF. DNA of the CDR3: TGTGCCAGCAGCCCCGCCATTGCAGGGGGAGCTTTCTTT.